The rows below give T cell receptor beta chains drawn from one sample of a study of cytotoxic CD8 clonotypes in ibrutinib-treated CLL. The repertoire was sequenced with immunoSEQ multiplex PCR; TCRdb's copy has only in-frame clones and lacks some. The repertoire consists of more than 200,000 clones, with 70% occurring once and the leading ten covering 15%. Source: PBMCs, taken after 24 months of ibrutinib treatment. These receptors all stem from a human donor with chronic lymphocytic leukemia. Both conserved end residues are part of each CDR3. The order of the fields is V gene, CDR3 protein.

TRBV6-5 CASKPAGSHEQYF
TRBV11-2 CASTTGSPYQPQHF
TRBV7-6 CASSERITSTDTQYF
TRBV18 CASSQTTGGGDEQYF
TRBV7-3 CASSQTGNTEAFF
TRBV14 CASSHLTGMNTEAFF
TRBV27 CASSLVADYGYTF
TRBV21-1 CASSCGQVQSPQHF
TRBV28 CASSSGAGDTQYF
TRBV27 CASSLQREDLRGTQYF
TRBV9 CASSGGGYTF
TRBV30 CAWTLGTGAYEQYF
TRBV6-5 CASSPDYNQETQYF
TRBV7-3 CASSLIGSSTDTQYF
TRBV29-1 CSVGLKLAGDYEQYF
TRBV30 CAWRGTSGSISAETQYF
TRBV6-5 CASSPQGRPDTQYF
TRBV28 CASSPPIGTGNTIYF
TRBV5-1 CASSLDLAGAYNEQFF
TRBV19 CASSIVAWTGEISEQYF
TRBV6-5 CASSYSYRDNYGYTF
TRBV5-4 CASSSTGLSYNEQFF
TRBV14 CASSPRRGRDMETQYF
TRBV5-1 CASSPDHSLQETQYF